This T cell receptor beta chain originates from a study of OX40 agonist ivuxolimab in advanced cancers. The CDR3 totals 15 residues. Per the germline V gene, CDR1 is SGDLS and CDR2 is YYNGEE. Deletions cut 3 bases from V and 8 bases from J, with 17 bases between. This table comes from immunoSEQ multiplex PCR, and its TCRdb copy is limited to in-frame clones, with some not included. This table holds tens of thousands of clones, roughly 80% found once. Concerning this clone itself: Its antigen is currently unknown.

Study results and limitations: CD8+ T cells showed, on average, more clonal expansion than CD4+ cells.

The material was CD4+ or CD8+ T cells sorted from blood, obtained in a trial of the OX40 agonist ivuxolimab. The clonotype originates from an adult with an advanced solid tumor such as melanoma, head and neck, liver or kidney cancer. The genes are TRBV9 and TRBJ1-4; D gene ambiguous. This chain's CDR3 is CASSAPGGQREKLFF. Here the CDR3 DNA reads TGTGCCAGCAGCGCCCCTGGAGGGCAGAGGGAAAAACTGTTTTTT.